This T cell receptor beta chain was profiled in a study of shared T cell receptors in the human thymus. Germline trimming cut 7 bases from V and 2 bases from J; bases unmatched to any gene: 4. This CDR3 contains 13 residues. Germline V CDR1 and CDR2: MNHEY, SVGAGI. In its sample, this clone was seen once. Libraries were prepared by immunoSEQ multiplex PCR; TCRdb keeps only in-frame clonotypes and omits some of them. The sample carries hundreds of thousands of clones, more than 75% recorded once. The sample was also reused in another study, on human thymus T cells. That source reports: Thymic resections from corrective heart surgery supplied the tissue. V and J genes seemed to be used with bias in thymic and blood repertoires. Related research reported highly overlapping thymic repertoires among unrelated individuals.

Sequenced material: thymocytes. The receptor comes from a boy in the first two years of life with a congenital heart defect. The chain is built from TRBV6-5 and TRBJ1-2; 7 bases align to TRBD1. The CDR3 protein is CASTQGVNYGYTF. In DNA form, the CDR3 reads TGTGCCAGCACCCAGGGGGTCAACTATGGCTACACCTTC.